This T cell receptor beta chain was recorded in a study of blood T cell repertoires in COVID-19. In the study overall: Sources were T cells, B-cell-depleted T cells, or PBMCs; the material itself was cDNA or gDNA.

In the authors' workflow: Reference gene primer amplification gave estimated nucleated cell counts. TCRdb keeps only in-frame clones here, not all; method: immunoSEQ multiplex PCR. The D gene and trimming were derived from the DNA, and the V and J assignments and clone size from that table. Of roughly 300,000 clones in the sample, about 90% were seen once. V gave up 2 bases and J gave up 1 base, with 9 bases separating them. The germline gives CDR1 MNHEY, CDR2 SVGAGI. The CDR3 is 15 residues long. This clone is a singleton in its sample. The chain links TRBV6-5 to TRBJ1-5; D not certain. Sequencing was performed on peripheral blood. This sequence was found in a woman in her 30s with COVID-19, enrolled during active disease. CDR3 coding DNA: TGTGCCAGCAGTTACAGAGGGCTAAGCAATCAGCCCCAGCATTTT. Translation: CASSYRGLSNQPQHF.